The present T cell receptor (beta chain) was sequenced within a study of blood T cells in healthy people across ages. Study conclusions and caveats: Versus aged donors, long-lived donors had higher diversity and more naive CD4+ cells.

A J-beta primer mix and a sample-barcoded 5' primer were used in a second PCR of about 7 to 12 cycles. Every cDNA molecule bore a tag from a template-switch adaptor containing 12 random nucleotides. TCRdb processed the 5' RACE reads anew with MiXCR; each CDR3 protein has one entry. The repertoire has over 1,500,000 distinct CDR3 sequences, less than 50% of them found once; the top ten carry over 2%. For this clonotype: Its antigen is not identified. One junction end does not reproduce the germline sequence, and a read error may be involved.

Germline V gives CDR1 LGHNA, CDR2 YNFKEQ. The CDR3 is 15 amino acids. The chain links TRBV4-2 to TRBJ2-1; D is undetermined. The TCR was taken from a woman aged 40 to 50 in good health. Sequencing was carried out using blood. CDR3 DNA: TGTGCCAGCAGCCAAGGTATCGAGGAATACAATGTGCAGTTCTTC. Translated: CASSQGIEEYNVQFF.